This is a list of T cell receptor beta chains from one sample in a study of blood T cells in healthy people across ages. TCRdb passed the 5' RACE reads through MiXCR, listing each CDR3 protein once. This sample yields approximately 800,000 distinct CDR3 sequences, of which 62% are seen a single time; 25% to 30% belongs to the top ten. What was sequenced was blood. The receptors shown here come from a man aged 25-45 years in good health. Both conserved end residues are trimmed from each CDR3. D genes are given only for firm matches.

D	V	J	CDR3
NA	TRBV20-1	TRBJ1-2	SARDTSYGYT
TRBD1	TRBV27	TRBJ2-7	ASSRQGVYEQY
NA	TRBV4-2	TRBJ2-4	ASSHAVAPKNIQY
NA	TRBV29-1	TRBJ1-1	SVRLTGLNTEAF
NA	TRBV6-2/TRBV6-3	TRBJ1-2	ASSYFGGNYGYT
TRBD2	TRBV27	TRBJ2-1	ASTFSGSSYNEQF
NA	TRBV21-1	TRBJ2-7	ASSRSTGPAIPYEQY
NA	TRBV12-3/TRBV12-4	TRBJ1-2	ASRYSYGYT
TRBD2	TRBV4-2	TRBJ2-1	ASTLAGGREQF
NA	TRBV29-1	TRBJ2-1	SVESTGGRVEQF
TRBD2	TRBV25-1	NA	ASSEFGGAGRSYEQY
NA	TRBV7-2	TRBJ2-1	ASSLVPRNNEQF
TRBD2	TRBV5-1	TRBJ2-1	ASSLGTSDGAF
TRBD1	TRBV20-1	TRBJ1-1	SAKRGTVNTEAF
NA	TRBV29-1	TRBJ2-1	SGRTFKNEQF
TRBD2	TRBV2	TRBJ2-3	ASAGGAGTQY
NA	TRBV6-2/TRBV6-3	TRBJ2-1	ASSYSRRWDEQF
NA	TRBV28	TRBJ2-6	ASSFRVPVSGANVLT
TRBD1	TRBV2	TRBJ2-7	ASSVYGQAYEQY
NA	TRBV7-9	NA	ASSPIVDGGIQETQY
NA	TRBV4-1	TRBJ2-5	ASSHEWWACGQY
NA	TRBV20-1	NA	SAREVGVGIQY
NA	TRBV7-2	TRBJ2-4	ASSLDKNIRY
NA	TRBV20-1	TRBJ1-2	SARPPGSYGYT
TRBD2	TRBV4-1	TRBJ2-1	ASSQMGGEGAYNEQF
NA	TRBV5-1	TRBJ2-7	ASSLGPGSDEQY
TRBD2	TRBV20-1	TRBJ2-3	SARSGTSGGSTQY
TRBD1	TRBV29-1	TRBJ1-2	SGRTGDGYT
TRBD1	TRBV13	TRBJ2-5	ASSVGTGETQY
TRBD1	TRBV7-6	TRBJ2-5	ASSRALTGDETQY
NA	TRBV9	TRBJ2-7	ASSPTPGPQDEQY
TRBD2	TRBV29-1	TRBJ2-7	SVEDPLADPYEQY
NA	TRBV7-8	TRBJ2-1	ASSQRAGKGREQF
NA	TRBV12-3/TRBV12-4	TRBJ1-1	ASSQDSMNTEAF
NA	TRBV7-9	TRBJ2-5	ASSPLGETQY
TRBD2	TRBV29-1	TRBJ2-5	SVDSAGGGETQY
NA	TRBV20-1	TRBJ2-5	SARWDVVQY
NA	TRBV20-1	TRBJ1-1	SASDGNTEAF
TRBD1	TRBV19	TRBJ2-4	ASTSGQTNKNIQY
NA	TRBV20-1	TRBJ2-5	SASGGSTAETQY
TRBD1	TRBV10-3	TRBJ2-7	AIRDRAYEQY
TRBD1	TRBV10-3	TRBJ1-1	AISEPGQGARSTEAF
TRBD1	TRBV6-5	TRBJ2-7	ASSTRDRGYYEQY
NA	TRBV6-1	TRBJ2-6	ASRGVWNSGANVLT
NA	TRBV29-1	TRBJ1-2	SVVLNHGYT
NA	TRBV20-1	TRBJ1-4	SASSTGFEKLF
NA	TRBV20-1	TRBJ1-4	SAREVAEKLF
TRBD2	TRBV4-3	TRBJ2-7	ASSRRLAGGQNSYEQY
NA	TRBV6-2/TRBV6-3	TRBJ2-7	ASSYSPGQHGGIEQY
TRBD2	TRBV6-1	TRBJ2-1	ASSHRGGAYNEQF
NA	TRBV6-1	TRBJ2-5	ASSKLGKETQY
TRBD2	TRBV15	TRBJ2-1	ATSITSGGFSYNEQF
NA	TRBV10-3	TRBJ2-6	AITGAGANVLT
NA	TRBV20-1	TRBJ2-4	SARDLNIPRGAKNIQY
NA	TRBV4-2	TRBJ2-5	ASSQDRQSQETQY